Included here is one TCR beta chain sequence, with context. This sample stems from a study of blood T cell repertoires in COVID-19. Background on the study: Nucleic acid was either cDNA or gDNA, and it came from T cells, B-cell-depleted T cells, or PBMCs.

Adults between roughly 18 and 95 years of age took part from fewer than 30 US areas. Libraries were prepared by immunoSEQ multiplex PCR; TCRdb keeps only in-frame clonotypes and omits some of them. The data contain about 380,000 clones, around 87% of them singletons. This TCR was recovered from a man between 25 and 39 years old who had recovered from COVID-19. Specimen: PBMCs or T cells enriched from blood (not recorded which).

CDR3 in DNA: TGCGCCAGCAGCTCAGAGCGGGGGGGCGCCACCGGGGAGCTGTTTTTT. It encodes CASSSERGGATGELFF. The rearrangement joins TRBV5-1 to TRBJ2-2; 10 bases are shared with TRBD2. The J segment lost 4 bases and the V segment lost 3 bases, leaving 6 bases of the junction unmatched. Looked up from germline, CDR1 is SGHRS and CDR2 is YFSETQ. CDR3 size: 16 residues.